A selection of T cell receptor beta chains follows, all from one sample in a study of shared clonotypes between healthy human individuals. TCRdb's table, derived via immunoSEQ multiplex PCR, lists solely in-frame clones and lacks some. The sample yields roughly 1,000,000 clones, 75% to 80% seen once. The specimen sequenced was memory CD4+ T cells from PBMCs. The receptor source for this set is a man in his late teens or twenties in good health. Some clones in this sample may be carry-over from other donors' samples. The CDR3 runs from the conserved cysteine through the conserved F or W. The D gene is left open where the match is weak. Not every row has a clone size; where given, it reads once, few, many or a size class.

TRBJ2-7	.	TRBV5-1	.	CASSLSLGYYEQYF	TGCGCCAGCAGCTTAAGTTTAGGGTATTACGAGCAGTACTTC
TRBJ2-3	.	TRBV11-3	.	CASSLVPGTDTQYF	TGTGCCAGCAGCTTAGTCCCGGGCACAGATACGCAGTATTTT
TRBJ1-5	TRBD1	TRBV4-2	.	CASSQGGTGGSFNQPQHF	TGTGCCAGCAGCCAGGGGGGGACAGGGGGCTCTTTCAATCAGCCCCAGCATTTT
TRBJ2-7	TRBD1	TRBV30	.	CAWSHYRGRGEQYF	TGTGCCTGGAGTCACTACAGGGGGCGAGGGGAGCAGTACTTC
TRBJ2-3	TRBD2	TRBV7-7	.	CASSLFGGDTQYF	TGTGCCAGCAGCTTATTCGGGGGGGATACGCAGTATTTT
TRBJ2-5	.	TRBV7-3	.	CASSLTSGSAETQYF	TGTGCCAGCAGCTTAACGTCCGGCTCAGCGGAGACCCAGTACTTC
TRBJ2-1	.	TRBV5-1	.	CASSFPPREQFF	TGCGCCAGCAGCTTCCCTCCCCGGGAGCAGTTCTTC
TRBJ1-2	TRBD1	TRBV28	.	CASLSLGQGLDGYTF	TGTGCCAGCCTTTCTTTGGGACAGGGGTTGGATGGCTACACCTTC
TRBJ2-5	.	TRBV28	.	CASADSGAGVRTVTQYF	TGTGCCAGCGCTGACTCGGGGGCAGGAGTCCGCACGGTGACCCAGTACTTC
TRBJ2-3	TRBD2	TRBV11-3	.	CASSSPIMYVSGSGVDTQYF	TGTGCCAGCAGCTCCCCTATTATGTATGTAAGCGGGAGTGGGGTAGATACGCAGTATTTT
TRBJ1-4	TRBD1	TRBV6-1	.	CASSLQGLGEKLFF	TGTGCCAGCAGTTTACAGGGGTTGGGTGAAAAACTGTTTTTT
TRBJ1-1	.	TRBV25-1	.	CASPARDRTEAFF	TGTGCCAGCCCGGCGAGGGATAGGACTGAAGCTTTCTTT
TRBJ2-3	.	TRBV7-9	.	CASSLGGGEIDTQYF	TGTGCCAGCAGCTTAGGAGGGGGAGAGATAGATACGCAGTATTTT
TRBJ2-7	.	TRBV29-1	.	CSVKRGGSYEQYF	TGCAGCGTTAAGAGGGGGGGATCCTACGAGCAGTACTTC
TRBJ1-2	.	TRBV19	.	CASSLGASPGYTF	TGTGCCAGTAGTCTCGGGGCATCGCCCGGCTACACCTTC
TRBJ2-3	.	TRBV5-1	.	CASSERDTQYF	TGCGCCAGCAGTGAAAGAGATACGCAGTATTTT
TRBJ1-1	.	TRBV6-1	.	CASSQGWEAFF	TGTGCCAGCAGTCAGGGGTGGGAAGCTTTCTTT
TRBJ1-2	.	TRBV28	.	CASSLRLYGYTF	TGTGCCAGCAGTCTTCGCCTCTATGGCTACACCTTC
TRBJ1-1	.	TRBV28	few	CASSHPTLWNTEAFF	TGTGCCAGCAGCCATCCCACGTTGTGGAACACTGAAGCTTTCTTT
TRBJ2-7	TRBD2	TRBV6-1	.	CASSLSGRGYEQYF	TGTGCCAGCAGTCTTAGCGGGAGGGGCTACGAGCAGTACTTC
TRBJ1-4	.	TRBV10-1	.	CASSESPGDEKLFF	TGCGCCAGCAGTGAGTCGCCGGGGGATGAAAAACTGTTTTTT
TRBJ2-7	.	TRBV11-2	.	CASSSRDPLDEQYF	TGTGCCAGCAGCTCTAGGGACCCTCTCGACGAGCAGTACTTC
TRBJ1-5	TRBD1	TRBV28	.	CASSPPDRYNQPQHF	TGTGCCAGCAGTCCTCCGGACAGGTATAATCAGCCCCAGCATTTT
TRBJ2-7	TRBD2	TRBV7-6	.	CASSLGASGIGDYEQYF	TGTGCCAGCAGCTTAGGCGCTAGCGGGATAGGGGACTACGAGCAGTACTTC
TRBJ1-2	TRBD1	TRBV28	.	CASSLFDREVGGYTF	TGTGCCAGCAGTTTATTCGACAGGGAAGTGGGAGGCTACACCTTC
TRBJ2-7	.	TRBV7-9	.	CASSLLGGYEQYF	TGTGCCAGCAGCTTATTGGGGGGATACGAGCAGTACTTC
TRBJ1-5	TRBD1	TRBV2	.	CASTSSDRAQPQHF	TGTGCCAGCACCTCTTCTGACAGGGCGCAGCCCCAGCATTTT
TRBJ2-7	TRBD2	TRBV4-3	few	CASSQDGTSTFYEQYF	TGCGCCAGCAGCCAAGATGGGACTAGCACGTTCTACGAGCAGTACTTC
TRBJ1-1	.	TRBV28	.	CASRLSMAHTEAFF	TGTGCCAGCAGATTGTCTATGGCCCACACTGAAGCTTTCTTT
TRBJ1-5	TRBD1	TRBV19	few	CASTPVGTGGNQPQHF	TGTGCCAGTACCCCTGTCGGGACAGGGGGTAATCAGCCCCAGCATTTT
TRBJ2-4	.	TRBV29-1	.	CSVEVGAKNIQYF	TGCAGCGTTGAGGTCGGAGCCAAAAACATTCAGTACTTC
TRBJ2-1	.	TRBV5-5	.	CASSFGTNYPPAEQFF	TGTGCCAGCAGCTTTGGGACAAATTATCCCCCAGCTGAGCAGTTCTTC
TRBJ2-1	TRBD2	TRBV5-4	.	CASGRGGLAAINEQFF	TGTGCCAGCGGCCGCGGTGGACTAGCCGCTATCAATGAGCAGTTCTTC